The 9 T cell receptor beta chains below all came from one sample that was sequenced in a study of CD8 T cells in ankylosing spondylitis. TCRdb ran MiXCR on the 5' RACE reads and lists one entry per CDR3 protein. The table has 250,000 to 350,000 distinct CDR3 sequences, 15% to 25% seen once. Sequences were obtained from blood, either unsorted or a sorted T cell fraction (not recorded which). Source of these receptors: a male donor with ankylosing spondylitis or in good health (not recorded which).

This rearrangement joins TRBV12-3 or TRBV12-4 to TRBJ1-5; D gene unclear. The CDR3 runs 16 residues. The V and J ends lost 1 base and 2 bases respectively, with 12 bases between them. The CDR3 protein is CASSLGGSGGNQPQHF. In DNA, the CDR3 is TGTGCCAGCAGTTTAGGAGGGAGTGGGGGCAATCAGCCCCAGCATTTT.

This sequence joins TRBV3-1 and TRBJ2-2, with 8 bases aligning to TRBD1. Germline trimming cut 0 bases from V and 4 bases from J; bases unmatched to any gene: 4. Germline V gives CDR1 LGHDT, CDR2 YNNKEL (reference sequence). CDR3 length equals 16 residues. Here the CDR3 reads CASSQETGAGTGELFF. CDR3 nucleotide sequence: TGTGCCAGCAGCCAAGAGACAGGGGCGGGCACCGGGGAGCTGTTTTTT.

This clonotype was observed at least ten times. The chain carries TRBV12-3 or TRBV12-4 and TRBJ1-1; no reliable D call. This CDR3 has 14 residues. The V end was cut by 6 bases, the J end by 1 base, with 12 bases between. Written as DNA, the CDR3 is TGTGCCAGCAGCGCGTGGACTGGGAACACTGAAGCTTTCTTT. Amino acids: CASSAWTGNTEAFF.

V is TRBV27 and J is TRBJ1-4; D unresolved. Germline CDR1 reads MNHEY; CDR2 reads SMNVEV (reference sequence). The CDR3 covers 15 residues. Trimming removed 0 bases from V and 2 bases from J, with 7 bases in between. Here the CDR3 reads CASSLSAGTNEKLFF. The DNA of the CDR3 is TGTGCCAGCAGTTTATCTGCGGGGACTAATGAAAAACTGTTTTTT.

V usage is TRBV3-1 and J usage is TRBJ2-1; 9 bases are a match to TRBD2. Looked up from germline, CDR1 is LGHDT and CDR2 is YNNKEL (reference sequence). The CDR3 spans 18 residues. V lost 4 bases to trimming and J lost 8 bases; unmatched junction nucleotides: 18. CDR3 sequence reads: CASSPEGRGGYNRYEQFF. The CDR3, as DNA: TGTGCCAGCAGCCCAGAGGGGCGGGGGGGCTATAATAGATATGAGCAGTTCTTC.

This clonotype was picked up a small number of times. The gene calls are TRBV28 and TRBJ2-2, with TRBD2 identical over 12 bases. V lost 5 bases, J lost 4 bases, and 14 bases stayed unmatched. CDR1 and CDR2 from the germline V gene are MDHEN and SYDVKM. CDR3 length equals 19 residues. CDR3 sequence (DNA): TGTGCCAGCAGTGCCACATGGCTAGCGGGAGGGCCACGCACCGGGGAGCTGTTTTTT. This encodes CASSATWLAGGPRTGELFF.

The V call is TRBV15, the J call TRBJ2-1, with 7 bases identical to TRBD1. With V trimmed by 0 bases and J by 8 bases, 10 bases remained unmatched. CDR1 and CDR2 from the germline V gene are LNHNV and YYDKDF (reference sequence). The CDR3 is made up of 16 amino acids. As DNA, the CDR3 is TGTGCCACCAGCAGAGATTTAGGGGGCGGGTTGCATGAGCAGTTCTTC. It translates to CATSRDLGGGLHEQFF.

The V call is TRBV24-1, the J call TRBJ2-1; TRBD1 aligns across 7 bases. The V gene end was trimmed by 4 bases and the J gene end by 7 bases; junction bases not matched to a gene: 12. The CDR3 runs to 16 residues. Per the germline V gene, CDR1 is KGHDR and CDR2 is SFDVKD. In DNA, the CDR3 is TGTGCCACCAGTGACCCTTCCAGGGGGAAAACGAATGAGCAGTTCTTC. This encodes CATSDPSRGKTNEQFF.

This clonotype was detected only a few times. The chain has TRBV4-1 and TRBJ1-5; 12 bases fit TRBD1. From germline, CDR1 is MGHRA and CDR2 YSYEKL. The junction had 3 bases not matched to a gene; V was cut back by 3 bases and J by 6 bases. The CDR3 is 15 amino acids. The CDR3: CASSQGQGAPQPQHF. CDR3 DNA: TGCGCCAGCAGCCAGGGACAGGGGGCGCCTCAGCCCCAGCATTTT.